Presented here are 28 T cell receptor beta chains from one specimen sequenced in a study of human T cells and chemical hapten exposure. Stated time point: patch test 3, about 24 weeks after DPC sensitization. Treatment reported: therapeutic diphenylcyclopropenone sensitization with weekly scalp DPC. TCRdb independently ran MiXCR on the RACE reads; one entry per CDR3 protein. The sample consists of about 170,000 distinct CDR3 sequences, roughly a quarter of them appearing once. Sequenced material: whole blood, taken in connection with sensitization to the hapten diphenylcyclopropenone (DPC). Every receptor here comes from a woman aged 18 to 35 with alopecia areata. Some clones in this sample may be carry-over from other donors' samples.

The V and J genes are TRBV10-3 and TRBJ2-7; 7 nucleotides line up with TRBD2. The junction had 0 bases not matched to a gene; V was cut back by 4 bases and J by 0 bases. This CDR3 is built from 13 residues. In germline, CDR1 is ENHRY, CDR2 SYGVKD. The chain's CDR3 is CAISAGGSYEQYF. The CDR3 DNA reads as TGTGCCATCAGTGCGGGGGGCTCCTACGAGCAGTACTTC.

There are many counts of this clonotype. The rearrangement joins TRBV11-2 to TRBJ1-6; TRBD1 matches at 10 bases. J gave up 10 bases and V 4 bases, and 13 bases lay outside the gene matches. CDR1 and CDR2 from the germline V gene are SGHAT and FQNNGV. The CDR3 sequence is 17 residues long. The chain's CDR3 is CASSSGLRDRGRSPLHF. The CDR3 DNA is TGTGCCAGCAGCTCCGGCTTGAGGGACAGGGGTAGATCACCCCTCCACTTT. The full variable domain, in which reference TRBV11-2 and TRBJ1-6 provide the parts outside the CDR3, is EAGVAQSPRYKIIEKRQSVAFWCNPISGHATLYWYQQILGQGPKLLIQFQNNGVVDDSQLPKDRFSAERLKGVDSTLKIQPAKLEDSAVYLCASSSGLRDRGRSPLHFGNGTRLTVT.

This clonotype has only a few counts. J is TRBJ2-4 and V is TRBV6-1; TRBD2 agrees at 8 bases. Looked up from germline, CDR1 is MNHNS and CDR2 is SASEGT. The CDR3 is 16 amino acids. V shed 7 bases and J 4 bases; nucleotides not matched to a gene: 12. The CDR3 region has the DNA TGTGCCAGCATACCCTCCAGCGGGGGTATTAAAAACATTCAGTACTTC. It translates to CASIPSSGGIKNIQYF.

This rearrangement joins TRBV15 to TRBJ2-5; D not resolved. The germline gives CDR1 LNHNV, CDR2 YYDKDF (reference sequence). This CDR3 region has 13 residues. The V end was cut by 1 base, the J end by 5 bases, with 8 bases between. CDR3 loop: CATSRGLEETQYF. Here the CDR3 DNA reads TGTGCCACCAGCAGAGGGTTGGAGGAGACCCAGTACTTC. The complete variable domain, with remaining parts taken from reference TRBV15 and TRBJ2-5, reads DAMVIQNPRYQVTQFGKPVTLSCSQTLNHNVMYWYQQKSSQAPKLLFHYYDKDFNNEADTPDNFQSRRPNTSFCFLDIRSPGLGDTAMYLCATSRGLEETQYFGPGTRLLVL.

For the CDR3, the DNA is TGTGCCAGCAGCTTAGATTTACGGGAGCAGTTCTTC. This gives the protein CASSLDLREQFF. This chain links TRBV7-8 with TRBJ2-1; D is ambiguous. CDR3 size: 12 residues. CDR1 is SGHVS and CDR2 is FQNEAQ in the germline V gene. The V and J ends lost 1 base and 10 bases respectively, with 8 bases between them.

In its sample, this clonotype was seen a few times. The genes are TRBV29-1 and TRBJ2-1; D might be TRBD1 (6 bases). The V end lost 0 bases, the J end lost 8 bases, and 11 bases lay between the germline ends. CDR1 and CDR2 from the germline V gene are SQVTM and ANQGSEA. The CDR3 is 13 residues long. Written as DNA, the CDR3 is TGCAGCGTTGAAGAACAGGGTGCCGATGAGCAGTTCTTC. It is translated as CSVEEQGADEQFF.

This clonotype was seen only a few times. This chain joins TRBV29-1 and TRBJ2-2; perhaps TRBD2 as D (5 bases). This CDR3 region has 13 residues. Germline lookup yields CDR1 SQVTM and CDR2 ANQGSEA. The ends were cut back, 5 bases at V and 6 bases at J, with 13 bases in the middle. The CDR3 DNA reads as TGCAGCGTTACCGGGAAATACTCCGGGGAGCTGTTTTTT. This gives the protein CSVTGKYSGELFF.

Only a few counts were recorded for this clonotype. The chain carries TRBV11-2 and TRBJ2-1; no reliable D call. The V end lost 7 bases, the J end lost 7 bases, and 17 bases lay between the germline ends. Germline CDR1 is SGHAT and CDR2 is FQNNGV. There are 14 residues in the CDR3. Here the CDR3 reads CASTIGEEFNEQFF. The CDR3 nucleotides read TGTGCCAGCACCATCGGCGAGGAGTTTAATGAGCAGTTCTTC.

J is TRBJ2-3 and V is TRBV7-3, with a possible D match to TRBD1 (6 bases). Germline loops: CDR1 SGHTA, CDR2 FQGTGA. Trimming removed 2 bases at V and 0 bases at J, with 9 bases between. The CDR3 consists of 15 residues. Written as DNA, the CDR3 is TGTGCCAGCAGCTTAGTGGGGGCTAGCACAGATACGCAGTATTTT. Translation gives CASSLVGASTDTQYF.

This clonotype was detected a few times. The V and J genes are TRBV7-9 and TRBJ1-1, with a possible D match to TRBD1 (6 bases). This CDR3 is built from 14 residues. Trimming left V 3 bases short and J 10 bases short, with 18 bases between. CDR1 SEHNR and CDR2 FQNEAQ come from the germline V gene (reference sequence). This CDR3 is CASSFRAGEVLAFF. DNA for the CDR3: TGTGCCAGCAGCTTTCGAGCAGGGGAAGTATTAGCTTTCTTT.

This clonotype came up a few times. V is TRBV12-3 or TRBV12-4 and J is TRBJ1-5, with 10 bases matching TRBD1. The V gene end was trimmed by 3 bases and the J gene end by 4 bases; junction bases not matched to a gene: 3. The CDR3 contains 15 residues. DNA for the CDR3: TGTGCCAGCAGTTTCCGGGACAGGGGAAATCAGCCCCAGCATTTT. Protein product: CASSFRDRGNQPQHF.

The gene calls are TRBV29-1 and TRBJ1-2; weak D call: TRBD1 (5 bases). The germline CDR1 and CDR2 sequences are SQVTM and ANQGSEA. V was shortened by 4 bases and J by 1 base, with 22 bases between the two germline ends. The CDR3 is 17 residues long. The CDR3: CSVGGVVAGGSNYGYTF. Written as DNA, the CDR3 is TGCAGCGTTGGGGGGGTTGTTGCGGGGGGAAGTAACTATGGCTACACCTTC.

This chain connects TRBV4-3 to TRBJ2-7; D is unclear. The germline V gene has CDR1 LGHNA and CDR2 YSLEER. The CDR3 runs to 16 residues. With 0 bases removed from V and 0 bases from J, the gap between germline ends came to 12 bases. The CDR3 nucleotides are TGCGCCAGCAGCCAAGATGACCGAACGAGCTCCTACGAGCAGTACTTC. It is translated as CASSQDDRTSSYEQYF.

The chain employs TRBV7-2 and TRBJ1-5; D not certain. The CDR3 covers 15 residues. V was shortened by 5 bases and J by 0 bases, with 11 bases between the two germline ends. Germline V gives CDR1 SGHTA, CDR2 FQGNSA. The CDR3 is CASSPLDHSNQPQHF. CDR3 nucleotides: TGTGCCAGCAGCCCCCTTGATCATAGCAATCAGCCCCAGCATTTT.

This CDR3 is CASSSSGTASMQQYF. In DNA form, the CDR3 reads TGCGCCAGCAGCTCCTCCGGGACAGCGTCTATGCAGCAGTACTTC. The chain employs TRBV4-3 and TRBJ2-7, with 7 bases identical to TRBD1. V lost 5 bases, J lost 8 bases, and 15 bases stayed unmatched. The CDR3 totals 15 residues. Per germline, CDR1 LGHNA and CDR2 YSLEER.

This clonotype turned up a few times. The chain has TRBV11-3 and TRBJ2-5; D gene unclear. Germline V lookup: CDR1 SGHNT, CDR2 YENEEA. Trimming shortened V by 4 bases and J by 5 bases, and 11 bases separated the two germline ends. The CDR3 consists of 13 residues. The CDR3 DNA sequence: TGTGCCAGCAGCTCGTCCCGCGGCGAGACCCAGTACTTC. Translated, it gives CASSSSRGETQYF. The entire variable domain, with the rest obtained from reference TRBV11-3 and TRBJ2-5, is as follows: EAGVVQSPRYKIIEKKQPVAFWCNPISGHNTLYWYLQNLGQGPELLIRYENEEAVDDSQLPKDRFSAERLKGVDSTLKIQPAELGDSAVYLCASSSSRGETQYFGPGTRLLVL.

V is TRBV29-1 and J is TRBJ2-5; TRBD1 aligns across 11 bases. Germline CDR1 SQVTM, CDR2 ANQGSEA. The trim removed 5 bases at V and 5 bases at J, leaving 10 bases unmatched. This CDR3 spans 15 amino acids. Here the CDR3 DNA reads TGCAGCGTTTTTTACCGGGACAGGGGGTCCGAGACCCAGTACTTC. Protein sequence: CSVFYRDRGSETQYF.

V gene TRBV2 combines with J gene TRBJ2-4, with TRBD1 matching 8 bases. V dropped 4 bases and J dropped 0; count of bases not matched to a gene: 8. The germline V gene encodes CDR1 SNHLY and CDR2 FYNNEI. This CDR3 comprises 17 residues. CDR3 sequence reads: CASSVRTGQEAKNIQYF. CDR3 bases: TGTGCCAGCAGTGTCAGGACGGGACAGGAAGCCAAAAACATTCAGTACTTC.

This clonotype was counted ten times or more. The chain recombines TRBV7-2 with TRBJ1-6, with 7 bases fitting TRBD1. Trimming at V came to 5 bases and at J to 9 bases, leaving 10 bases not matched to a gene. The CDR3 runs 15 residues. Germline V lookup: CDR1 SGHTA, CDR2 FQGNSA. The CDR3 DNA reads TGTGCCAGCAGCCCCGTCCCGGGACAGTCTTCACCCCTCCACTTT. It translates to CASSPVPGQSSPLHF.

J is TRBJ2-1 and V is TRBV9, with 8 bases lining up with TRBD2. V lost 3 bases to trimming and J lost 7 bases; unmatched junction nucleotides: 3. Germline V gene sequence: CDR1 SGDLS, CDR2 YYNGEE. This CDR3 comprises 13 residues. The CDR3 DNA reads TGTGCCAGCAGCGCGGGACTAGTAAATGAGCAGTTCTTC. It codes for CASSAGLVNEQFF.

V and J are TRBV29-1 and TRBJ2-5, with D tentatively TRBD1 (5 bases). Germline loops: CDR1 SQVTM, CDR2 ANQGSEA. V lost 1 base, J lost 0 bases, and 6 bases lay in between. The CDR3 length is 13 residues. The CDR3 DNA sequence: TGCAGCGTTGAAGTGACAGACCAAGAGACCCAGTACTTC. Residues: CSVEVTDQETQYF.

There are a few counts of this clonotype. The rearrangement uses TRBV7-2 and TRBJ2-7; D remains unclear. CDR3 length equals 11 residues. The V end lost 3 bases, the J end lost 4 bases, and 4 bases lay between the germline ends. The germline gives CDR1 SGHTA, CDR2 FQGNSA. The CDR3 region is CASSFLYEQYF. The CDR3 bases are TGTGCCAGCAGCTTTCTGTACGAGCAGTACTTC.

V and J are TRBV7-9 and TRBJ1-1; 8 bases agree with TRBD1. V was pared by 1 base and J by 4 bases, with 5 bases of the junction left unmatched. CDR1 and CDR2 (germline): SEHNR, FQNEAQ (reference sequence). The CDR3 runs to 15 residues. The CDR3 region is CASSLGGQVSTEAFF. CDR3 nucleotides: TGTGCCAGCAGCTTAGGGGGACAGGTCTCCACTGAAGCTTTCTTT.

In its sample, this clonotype was seen a few times. CDR3: CASSQDPPGAQYF. The CDR3 region has the DNA TGCGCCAGCAGCCAAGATCCCCCAGGGGCCCAGTATTTT. The chain links TRBV4-3 to TRBJ2-3, with D maybe TRBD1 (6 bases). V was shortened by 0 bases and J by 12 bases, with 13 bases between the two germline ends. The germline V gene encodes CDR1 LGHNA and CDR2 YSLEER. This CDR3 comprises 13 residues.

The chain couples TRBV6-1 to TRBJ2-3; a weak D match, TRBD2 (5 bases). Per germline, CDR1 MNHNS and CDR2 SASEGT. The length of the CDR3 is 15 residues. Trimming stripped 6 bases from V and 0 bases from J, with 13 bases between. DNA for the CDR3: TGTGCCAGCAGGCGGGTTGGGGAGAGCACAGATACGCAGTATTTT. This translates into CASRRVGESTDTQYF.

In this sample, this clonotype turned up a few times. This chain links TRBV5-6 with TRBJ1-2, with 7 bases fitting TRBD1. Germline lookup yields CDR1 SGHDT and CDR2 YYEEEE. The CDR3 consists of 14 residues. J was trimmed by 0 bases and V by 6 bases; bases with no gene match: 5. CDR3 nucleotide sequence: TGTGCCAGCACAGCAGGGGGGCCTAACTATGGCTACACCTTC. It specifies CASTAGGPNYGYTF.

Written as DNA, the CDR3 is TGTGCCAGCAGCTTGACTTTCAGCAAAGAGACCCAGTACTTC. Amino acid sequence: CASSLTFSKETQYF. The chain links TRBV7-2 to TRBJ2-5; no firm D call. The V gene lost 3 bases and the J gene lost 3 bases, with 11 bases spanning the gap. CDR3 length: 14 residues. Germline CDR1 SGHTA, CDR2 FQGNSA.

The chain links TRBV2 to TRBJ1-1, with 8 positions matching TRBD1. The CDR3 contains 12 residues. The V gene's germline CDR1 is SNHLY and CDR2 FYNNEI. V was pared by 8 bases and J by 4 bases, with 3 bases of the junction left unmatched. CDR3 loop: CASQQGVTEAFF. CDR3 nucleotides: TGTGCCAGCCAACAGGGGGTCACTGAAGCTTTCTTT.